This T cell receptor beta chain was profiled in a study of blood T cell repertoires in COVID-19. The protocol was immunoSEQ multiplex PCR, while the TCRdb copy is restricted to in-frame clones and leaves out a portion. Among roughly 330,000 clones listed, 80% to 90% were seen once. Trimming at V came to 6 bases and at J to 2 bases, leaving 9 bases not matched to a gene. The germline gives CDR1 MNHEY, CDR2 SMNVEV (reference sequence). This CDR3 has 16 amino acids. The chain recombines TRBV27 with TRBJ1-5; 8 positions match TRBD1. This sequence was found in a woman under 40 who had recovered from COVID-19. Sequencing was carried out using PBMCs or T cells enriched from blood (not recorded which). CDR3 coding DNA: TGTGCCAGCAGGGCCCAGGGGGCCCTCGGCAATCAGCCCCAGCATTTT. It encodes CASRAQGALGNQPQHF.